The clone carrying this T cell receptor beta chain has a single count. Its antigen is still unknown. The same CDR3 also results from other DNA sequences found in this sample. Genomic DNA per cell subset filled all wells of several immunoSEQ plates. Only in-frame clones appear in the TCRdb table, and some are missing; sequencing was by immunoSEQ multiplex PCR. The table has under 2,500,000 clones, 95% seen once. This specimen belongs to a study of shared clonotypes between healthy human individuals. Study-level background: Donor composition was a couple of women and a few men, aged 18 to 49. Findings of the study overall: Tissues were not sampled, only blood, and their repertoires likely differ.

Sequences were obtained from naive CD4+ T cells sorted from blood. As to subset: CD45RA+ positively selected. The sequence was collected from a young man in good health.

The CDR3 spells CASSPLVDTQYF. As DNA, the CDR3 is TGTGCCAGCTCACCCCTCGTGGATACGCAGTATTTT. This chain uses TRBV18 with TRBJ2-3; no firm D call. The germline V gene encodes CDR1 KGHSH and CDR2 LQKENI. V gave up 3 bases and J gave up 6 bases, with 7 bases separating them. This CDR3 is built from 12 residues.